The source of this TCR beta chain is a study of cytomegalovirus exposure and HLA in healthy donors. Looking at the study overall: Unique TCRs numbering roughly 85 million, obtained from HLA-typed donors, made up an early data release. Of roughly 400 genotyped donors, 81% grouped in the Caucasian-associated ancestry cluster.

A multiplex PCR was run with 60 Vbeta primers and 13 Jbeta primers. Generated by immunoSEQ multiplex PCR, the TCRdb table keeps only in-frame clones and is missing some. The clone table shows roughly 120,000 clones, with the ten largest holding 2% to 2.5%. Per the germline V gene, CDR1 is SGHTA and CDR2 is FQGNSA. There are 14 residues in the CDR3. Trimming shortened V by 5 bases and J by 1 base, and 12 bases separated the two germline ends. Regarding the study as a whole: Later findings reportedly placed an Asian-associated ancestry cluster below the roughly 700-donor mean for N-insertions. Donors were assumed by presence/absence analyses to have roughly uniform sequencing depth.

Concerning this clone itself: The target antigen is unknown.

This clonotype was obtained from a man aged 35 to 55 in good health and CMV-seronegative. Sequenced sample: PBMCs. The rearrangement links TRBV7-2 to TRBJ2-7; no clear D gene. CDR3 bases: TGTGCCAGCAGCCAAGAGGTGTCATCCTACGAGCAGTACTTC. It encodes CASSQEVSSYEQYF.